Here is one T cell receptor beta chain with its context. Repertoires were generated with immunoSEQ multiplex PCR, while TCRdb's copy carries only in-frame clones and drops some. The sample records roughly 180,000 clones, around 94% being singletons. Patients at the Seattle site were enrolled during active infection and followed longitudinally. The data are from a study of blood T cell repertoires in COVID-19. The CDR3 extends over 15 amino acids. CDR1 is WSHSY and CDR2 is SAAADI in the germline V gene. The junction had 5 bases not matched to a gene; V was cut back by 6 bases and J by 2 bases. The J gene is TRBJ1-3, the V gene TRBV10-2, with TRBD1 identical over 9 bases. The clonotype originates from a man aged 30 to 39 with COVID-19, enrolled during active disease. Sequences were obtained from peripheral blood. The CDR3 DNA sequence: TGCGCCAGCAGGGACAGGGGAAGGACTGGAAACACCATATATTTT. Translating it yields CASRDRGRTGNTIYF.